This TCR beta chain was retrieved from a study of OX40 agonist ivuxolimab in advanced cancers. TCRdb's copy holds only in-frame clones and misses some; the assay was immunoSEQ multiplex PCR. This table has about 15,000 clones, approximately 78% appearing once. CDR3 length: 14 amino acids. Trimming left V 1 base short and J 3 bases short, with 11 bases between. The germline gives CDR1 SGHTS, CDR2 YDEGEE. Enrollment shut out patients with autoimmune disease history or systemic immunosuppression. The origin of this receptor is an adult with an advanced solid tumor such as melanoma, head and neck, liver or kidney cancer. This chain connects TRBV5-8 to TRBJ2-7, with D possibly TRBD1 on 6 matching bases. Sequenced material: CD4+ or CD8+ T cells sorted from blood, taken in a trial of the OX40 agonist ivuxolimab. The CDR3: CASSLTGQLYEQYF. Written as DNA, the CDR3 is TGTGCCAGCAGCTTGACAGGACAGCTCTACGAGCAGTACTTC.